A selection of T cell receptor beta chains follows, all from one sample in a study of T-cell memory formation after mild COVID-19. Via MiXCR, TCRdb re-called the 5' RACE reads, giving one row per CDR3 protein. The data contain about 500,000 distinct CDR3 sequences, 20% of them singletons. Material for sequencing was PBMCs or a T cell subset sorted from them (not recorded which). Receptors originate from an adult woman who had mild COVID-19 (a few samples of this study predate the infection). Cell type and time point are not known. Both conserved end residues are trimmed from each CDR3.

J | V | CDR3
TRBJ2-7 | TRBV20-1 | SATPTDSFSYEQY
TRBJ2-7 | TRBV5-6 | ASSLDDSYEQY
TRBJ2-3 | TRBV10-2 | ASSEIWGLVTDTQY
TRBJ2-7 | TRBV5-5 | ASSLMARDRSYEQY
TRBJ1-6 | TRBV12-3/TRBV12-4 | ASSFGRGNSPLH
TRBJ1-1 | TRBV20-1 | SARDNREGAF
TRBJ2-3 | TRBV2 | ASRRGGTGPDTQY
TRBJ2-1 | TRBV12-3/TRBV12-4 | ASSSRSSGKDRQF
TRBJ1-2 | TRBV24-1 | ATSAENYGYT
TRBJ2-7 | TRBV4-3 | ASSKGLADPRSYEQY
TRBJ1-2 | TRBV24-1 | ATSGPPGQGNYGYT
TRBJ2-2 | TRBV5-6 | ASSWGQAVGELF
TRBJ2-1 | TRBV29-1 | SVKGLAGNEQF
TRBJ2-2 | TRBV9 | ASSALGPGTGELF
TRBJ1-3 | TRBV6-5 | ASRPSPYGTLSSGNTIY
TRBJ1-6 | TRBV3-1 | ASSQVGKLLH
TRBJ2-1 | TRBV2 | ASSETGGGSYNEQF
TRBJ1-1 | TRBV5-1 | AVGETEAF
TRBJ2-5 | TRBV29-1 | SVEAGPVRTWGKETQY
TRBJ2-7 | TRBV7-2 | ASSLSGIEQY
TRBJ1-4 | TRBV18 | ASSPARGNEKLF
TRBJ1-1 | TRBV7-9 | ASSLRVQPYTEAF
TRBJ2-1 | TRBV6-5 | ASRTGSGNEQF
TRBJ2-1 | TRBV30 | AWSGSGVWDEQF
TRBJ1-3 | TRBV29-1 | SVGVGASSGNTIY
TRBJ2-3 | TRBV5-5 | ASSLGSIGGASTDTQY
TRBJ2-5 | TRBV3-1 | ASSQTLTGPEETQY
TRBJ2-1 | TRBV24-1 | ATSDHILAESSNEQF
TRBJ2-2 | TRBV7-9 | ASSPLVAGQNTGELF
TRBJ2-1 | TRBV15 | ATSRDPVDNEQF
TRBJ1-1 | TRBV20-1 | SARDVGALNTEAF
TRBJ2-1 | TRBV7-9 | ASSPGQGYNEQF
TRBJ2-1 | TRBV28 | ASRRGASYNEQF
TRBJ2-1 | TRBV6-5 | ASSLTGDPSNEQF
TRBJ2-1 | TRBV18 | ASSPSIDNNEQF
TRBJ2-5 | TRBV27 | ASRGAGHRSQY
TRBJ2-1 | TRBV19 | ASSRGLAGAIDEQF
TRBJ2-7 | TRBV12-3/TRBV12-4 | ASRAGFYEQY
TRBJ2-5 | TRBV5-1 | ASSLAGLALPETQY
TRBJ2-2 | TRBV15 | ATSRDRTGGITGELF
TRBJ2-4 | TRBV4-3 | ASSRDRDRDVGIQY
TRBJ1-5 | TRBV6-5 | ASKRGTDRYQPQH
TRBJ2-1 | TRBV5-1 | ASSFLSGASNEQF
TRBJ2-5 | TRBV30 | AWIRTTGSQETQY
TRBJ2-5 | TRBV3-1 | ASSQPGTVQETQY
TRBJ2-7 | TRBV12-3/TRBV12-4 | ASRGTGGRYEQY